The T cell receptor (beta chain) described here comes from a study of cytomegalovirus exposure and HLA in healthy donors. Broader study findings: The classifier, whose performance was assessed in both the original and validation cohorts, reportedly diagnosed cytomegalovirus status with high specificity and sensitivity. Analysis was carried out at a later point, and it linked a missense DCLRE1C variant to TCR beta V- and J-gene trimming. In a later analysis, across HLA loci, associated TCR counts were highest for DRB1, lowest for HLA-C.

A note on this clone: No antigen is known for it.

With 60 Vbeta and 13 Jbeta primers, the PCR was carried out. Sequencing used immunoSEQ multiplex PCR; TCRdb keeps in-frame clones, though not all of them. The sample contains 180,000 or so clones, over 65% of which appear only once. The CDR3 is 14 amino acids. V dropped 3 bases and J dropped 0 bases, with 9 bases sitting between them. Germline V CDR1 and CDR2: MNHNS, SASEGT. Material: PBMCs. V gene TRBV6-1 combines with J gene TRBJ2-7; possibly TRBD1 for D (6 bases). The sequence came from a boy younger than 10 in good health and CMV-seronegative. The CDR3 nucleotides read TGTGCCAGCAGTGACCTGACAGGCTCCTACGAGCAGTACTTC. Translating gives CASSDLTGSYEQYF.